The sequence of this T cell receptor beta chain was determined in a study of blood T cell repertoires in COVID-19. Per the original methods: The authors estimated nucleated cell counts from reference gene primer amplification. Sequencing was performed with immunoSEQ multiplex PCR; in TCRdb, only in-frame clones are kept and a portion is missing. That table furnishes V, J and clone size, whereas the DNA furnished D and trimming. This sample yields over 250,000 clones, of which roughly 90% are seen a single time; approximately 9% belongs to the top ten. The sequence was obtained from a woman aged 18-30 years who had recovered from COVID-19. The specimen sequenced was PBMCs or T cells enriched from blood (not recorded which).

For the CDR3, the DNA is TGTGCCAGCAGTTACTCGCCTCCGGGACAGGAAGCTTTCTTT. Translation gives CASSYSPPGQEAFF. The genes are TRBV6-5 and TRBJ1-1; TRBD1 matches at 7 bases. Germline CDR1 MNHEY, CDR2 SVGAGI. V was clipped by 0 bases and J by 8 bases; unmatched bases: 6. The CDR3 spans 14 residues.